Ten or more counts support the clone carrying this T cell receptor (beta chain). The sample originates from a study of neurological immune-mediated disorders. Study information: Relapsing-remitting patients made up about 90% of the roughly 35 multiple sclerosis patients, and secondary progressive patients made up 3.

The CDR3 loop spans 15 amino acids. Trimming stripped 3 bases from V and 0 bases from J, with 6 bases between. TCRdb redid the calling of the 5' RACE reads with MiXCR, one entry per CDR3 protein. Of about 66,000 distinct CDR3 sequences listed, nearly 3.5% are singletons. This chain links TRBV12-3 or TRBV12-4 with TRBJ2-6; weak D call: TRBD2 (6 bases). This clonotype was obtained from a man aged 35 to 55 with multiple sclerosis. The sample taken for sequencing was PBMCs. The CDR3, as DNA: TGTGCCAGCAGTTTGGAGGGCTCTGGGGCCAACGTCCTGACTTTC. Its translation: CASSLEGSGANVLTF.